This T cell receptor (beta chain) was obtained from a study of control samples from healthy donors and cancer patients. Assay used: immunoSEQ multiplex PCR; TCRdb lists only in-frame clones, some missing. The sample records 150,000 to 200,000 clones, roughly 91% being singletons. V was shortened by 3 bases and J by 5 bases, with 11 bases between the two germline ends. The CDR3 spans 14 residues. Germline CDR1 reads MNHEY; CDR2 reads SMNVEV (reference sequence). What was sequenced was blood. The receptor's source is a woman under 40 in good health. The gene calls are TRBV27 and TRBJ2-1; D is ambiguous. In DNA, the CDR3 is TGTGCCAGCAGTTTCCAACGACGAGACAATGAGCAGTTCTTC. Translating gives CASSFQRRDNEQFF.